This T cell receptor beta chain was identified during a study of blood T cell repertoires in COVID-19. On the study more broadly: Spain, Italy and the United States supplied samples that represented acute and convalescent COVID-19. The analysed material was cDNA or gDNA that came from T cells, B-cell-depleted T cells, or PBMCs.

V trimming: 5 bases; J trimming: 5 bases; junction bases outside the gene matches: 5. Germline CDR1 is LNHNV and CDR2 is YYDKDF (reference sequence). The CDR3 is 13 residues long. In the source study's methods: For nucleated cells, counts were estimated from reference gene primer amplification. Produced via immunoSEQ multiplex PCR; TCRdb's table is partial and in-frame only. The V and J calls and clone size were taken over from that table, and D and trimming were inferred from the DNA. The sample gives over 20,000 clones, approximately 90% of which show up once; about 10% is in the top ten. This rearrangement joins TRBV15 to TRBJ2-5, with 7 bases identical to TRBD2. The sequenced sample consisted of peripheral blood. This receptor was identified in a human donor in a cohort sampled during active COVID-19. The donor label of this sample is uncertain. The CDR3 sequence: CATSGGGFETQYF. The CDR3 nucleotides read TGTGCCACCAGCGGGGGGGGGTTCGAGACCCAGTACTTC.